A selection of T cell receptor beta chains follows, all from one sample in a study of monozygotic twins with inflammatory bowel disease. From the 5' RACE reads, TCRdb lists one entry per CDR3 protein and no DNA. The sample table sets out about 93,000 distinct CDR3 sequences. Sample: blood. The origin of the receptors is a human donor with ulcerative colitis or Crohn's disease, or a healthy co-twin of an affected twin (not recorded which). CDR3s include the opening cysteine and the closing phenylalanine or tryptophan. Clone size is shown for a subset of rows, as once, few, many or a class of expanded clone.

CDR3 protein: CSAIYPKGQETQYF
clone size: NA
J gene: TRBJ2-5
V gene: TRBV20-1

CDR3 protein: CATSRVGLGTYEQYF
clone size: NA
J gene: TRBJ2-7
V gene: TRBV15

CDR3 protein: CASTKQGGSQGNEQFF
clone size: NA
J gene: TRBJ2-1
V gene: TRBV6-1

CDR3 protein: CSAGVLYNSPLHF
clone size: medium-sized
J gene: TRBJ1-6
V gene: TRBV20-1

CDR3 protein: CASSLSWVMGQETQYF
clone size: NA
J gene: TRBJ2-5
V gene: TRBV27

CDR3 protein: CASSGRGTGSVYEQYF
clone size: NA
J gene: TRBJ2-7
V gene: TRBV2

CDR3 protein: CSASLADGELFF
clone size: NA
J gene: TRBJ2-2
V gene: TRBV20-1

CDR3 protein: CASSLNRVGANQETQYF
clone size: NA
J gene: TRBJ2-5
V gene: TRBV5-4

CDR3 protein: CASSLLTGLKEKLFF
clone size: NA
J gene: TRBJ1-4
V gene: TRBV7-9

CDR3 protein: CASSLLPENIQYF
clone size: NA
J gene: TRBJ2-4
V gene: TRBV5-5